This is a list of T cell receptor beta chains from one sample in a study of regulatory T cells in long-lasting Graves disease. A single record per CDR3 protein comes from TCRdb applying MiXCR to the multiplex PCR reads. The table lists 300,000 or so distinct CDR3 sequences, roughly 21% of them singletons. The material sequenced was peripheral blood mononuclear cells (PBMCs), taken when the disease was refractory, from a patient treated with antithyroid drugs. These receptors all come from a female donor with Graves disease. The CDR3 runs from the conserved cysteine through the conserved F or W. A D gene is named only where the DNA matches it firmly. Some rows have no size entry. The others give once, few or many, or a class for an expanded clone.

clone size,J gene,D gene,V gene,CDR3 DNA,CDR3 protein
-,TRBJ2-5,TRBD2,TRBV7-8,TGTGCCAGCAGCTTAGCTCCCCTGGGACTAGCAGGGTTGGAGACCCAGTACTTC,CASSLAPLGLAGLETQYF
many,TRBJ2-7,TRBD1,TRBV2,TGTGCCAGCAGCCGGACAGGCTACGAGCAGTACTTC,CASSRTGYEQYF
few,TRBJ1-1,-,TRBV19,TGTGCCAGTAGGAACATCCGGGACACAAACACTGAAGCTTTCTTT,CASRNIRDTNTEAFF
-,TRBJ2-5,-,TRBV6-1,TGTGCCAGCACCGGGGGAGGTCTCGAGACCCAGTACTTC,CASTGGGLETQYF
many,TRBJ2-5,-,TRBV9,TGTGCCAGCAGCCCCCCCTCGGACGAGACCCAGTACTTC,CASSPPSDETQYF
-,TRBJ2-7,TRBD2,TRBV9,TGTGCCAGCAGCCCTAGCGGGAGGCACTCCTACGAGCAGTACTTC,CASSPSGRHSYEQYF
few,TRBJ1-5,-,TRBV18,TGTGCCAGTTCCCACGGGGGGAGCAATCAGCCCCAGCATTTT,CASSHGGSNQPQHF
-,TRBJ2-3,-,TRBV9,TGTGCCAGCAGCGTAGGCAATAGCGGTTCCACAGATACGCAGTATTTT,CASSVGNSGSTDTQYF
many,TRBJ2-5,TRBD2,TRBV6-5,TGTGCCAGCAGTTATGGCGTGACTAGCGGGCCGCAAGAGACCCAGTACTTC,CASSYGVTSGPQETQYF
-,TRBJ1-1,TRBD1,TRBV18,TGTGCCAGCTCACCGAACATTGGCCAGGGGGCGAACACTGAAGCTTTCTTT,CASSPNIGQGANTEAFF
many,TRBJ1-5,-,TRBV28,TGTGCCAGCACCTCCACGGGGGCTCCCCGAAGCAATCAGCCCCAGCATTTT,CASTSTGAPRSNQPQHF
-,TRBJ1-5,-,TRBV20-1,TGCAGTGCTCAGAAAAATAGCAATCAGCCCCAGCATTTT,CSAQKNSNQPQHF
-,TRBJ2-5,-,TRBV6-2/TRBV6-3,TGTGCCAGCAGTGAAGGTTACGGCCTCCTCCAAGAGACCCAGTACTTC,CASSEGYGLLQETQYF
few,TRBJ1-6,-,TRBV4-1,TGCGCCAGCAGCCAAGTAACAGGGATGCATTCACCCCTCCACTTT,CASSQVTGMHSPLHF
many,TRBJ2-7,-,TRBV3-1,TGTGCCAGCAGCCAAGTACCAAGGCCAGATCTATCCTACGAGCAGTACTTC,CASSQVPRPDLSYEQYF
-,TRBJ1-2,-,TRBV4-1,TGCGCCAGCAGCCAGAAGTCAGGGACGAACTATGGCTACACCTTC,CASSQKSGTNYGYTF
few,TRBJ2-5,-,TRBV18,TGTGCCAGCTCACCACCTAGCCGGCGGGGAGAGACCCAGTACTTC,CASSPPSRRGETQYF
-,TRBJ1-2,-,TRBV7-9,TGTGCCAGCAGCTTGGACTCAGGGAACAATGGCTACACCTTC,CASSLDSGNNGYTF
many,TRBJ1-2,-,TRBV29-1,TGCAGCGTTGATGGCCAATCGGGTGGCTACACCTTC,CSVDGQSGGYTF
few,TRBJ2-5,-,TRBV7-2,TGTGCCAGCAGCTTAAGAGAGAAGGGAGAGACCCAGTACTTC,CASSLREKGETQYF
many,TRBJ1-5,-,TRBV10-1,TGCGCCAGCCTCGATTATAGCAATCAGCCCCAGCATTTT,CASLDYSNQPQHF
-,TRBJ2-2,-,TRBV13,TGTGCCAGCAGCTCCGGGGGGCCGGGAACCGGGGAGCTGTTTTTT,CASSSGGPGTGELFF